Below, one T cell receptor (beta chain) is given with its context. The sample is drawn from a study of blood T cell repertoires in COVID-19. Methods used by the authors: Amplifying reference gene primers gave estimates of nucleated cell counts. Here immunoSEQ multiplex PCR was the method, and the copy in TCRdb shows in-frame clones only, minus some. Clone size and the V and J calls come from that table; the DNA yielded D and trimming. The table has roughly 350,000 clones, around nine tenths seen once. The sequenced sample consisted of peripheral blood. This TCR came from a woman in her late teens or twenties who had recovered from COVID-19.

The DNA of the CDR3 is TGCGCCAGCAGCCAAGAGTTTAGGGGGGGGTGGCCCCAGCATTTT. Amino acids: CASSQEFRGGWPQHF. The V call is TRBV4-3, the J call TRBJ1-5; D may be TRBD1 (6 bases). V lost 0 bases and J lost 9, with 15 bases in between. Germline V gene sequence: CDR1 LGHNA, CDR2 YSLEER. The CDR3 has 15 amino acids.